The 19 T cell receptor beta chains in this list originate from one sample, sequenced in a study of blood T cell repertoires in COVID-19. TCRdb keeps only in-frame clones here, not all; method: immunoSEQ multiplex PCR. Altogether 200,000 to 300,000 clones are present, around four fifths being singletons, with the ten largest covering 5% to 8%. Material for sequencing was peripheral blood. The receptor set was obtained from a woman aged 60-70 years with active or convalescent COVID-19.

The chain combines TRBV6-4 with TRBJ2-3, with D tentatively TRBD1 (6 bases). The CDR3 sequence is 12 residues long. Per germline, CDR1 MRHNA and CDR2 SNTAGT. Trimming cost V 2 bases and J 9 bases, with 9 bases left between them. CDR3 sequence: CASSDPTGTQYF. CDR3 nucleotides: TGTGCCAGCAGTGACCCGACAGGAACGCAGTATTTT.

The chain joins TRBV11-2 to TRBJ2-1; 10 bases are a match to TRBD2. Germline values: CDR1 SGHAT, CDR2 FQNNGV. The V segment lost 4 bases and the J segment 9 bases; nucleotides outside the gene matches: 6. There are 14 residues in the CDR3. CDR3 DNA sequence: TGTGCCAGCAGCTCACTAGCGGGACGGCCTGAGCAGTTCTTC. It codes for CASSSLAGRPEQFF.

The CDR3 loop reads CASSQGAGANVLTF. Written as DNA, the CDR3 is TGTGCCAGCAGCCAGGGGGCCGGGGCCAACGTCCTGACTTTC. V is TRBV4-2 and J is TRBJ2-6, with a tentative D call TRBD1 (6 bases). V lost 3 bases to trimming and J lost 4 bases, with 7 bases between them. The CDR3 sequence is 14 residues long. CDR1 and CDR2 from the germline V gene are LGHNA and YNFKEQ.

This sequence joins TRBV30 and TRBJ1-1; the D gene is possibly TRBD1 (5 bases). The CDR3 sequence is 15 residues long. Germline CDR1 and CDR2: GTSNPN and SVGIG (reference sequence). V was trimmed by 7 bases and J by 0 bases, leaving 18 bases between them. The CDR3 here is CASQAQGLMNTEAFF. CDR3 DNA: TGTGCCTCTCAGGCCCAGGGCCTCATGAACACTGAAGCTTTCTTT.

This clone was seen repeatedly, ten times or more. The chain uses TRBV19 and TRBJ1-5; tentatively, D is TRBD1 (5 bases). This CDR3 has 14 residues. Trimming left V 1 base short and J 6 bases short, with 10 bases between. Germline assignment: CDR1 LNHDA and CDR2 SQIVND (reference sequence). CDR3: CASSIAGVSQPQHF. The CDR3 DNA is TGTGCCAGTAGTATAGCGGGGGTAAGTCAGCCCCAGCATTTT.

This chain links TRBV29-1 with TRBJ1-2, with 10 bases aligning to TRBD1. With V trimmed by 6 bases and J by 2 bases, 3 bases remained unmatched. Germline V gene lookup returns CDR1 SQVTM and CDR2 ANQGSEA. The CDR3 is 13 amino acids. The CDR3, as DNA: TGCAGCGTCGGGACAGGGGAAAACTATGGCTACACCTTC. Protein: CSVGTGENYGYTF. Filled out from reference TRBV29-1 and TRBJ1-2, the complete variable domain reads SAVISQKPSRDICQRGTSLTIQCQVDSQVTMMFWYRQQPGQSLTLIATANQGSEATYESGFVIDKFPISRPNLTFSTLTVSNMSPEDSSIYLCSVGTGENYGYTFGSGTRLTVV.

The rearrangement uses TRBV28 and TRBJ1-3; tentatively, D is TRBD1 (6 bases). This CDR3 has 17 amino acids. Germline assignment: CDR1 MDHEN and CDR2 SYDVKM. V shed 10 bases and J shed 4 bases, with 26 bases lying between them. The CDR3 DNA sequence: TGTGCCACCAACGGTGGGGACAATTGGTTCAGAGGAAACACCATATATTTT. Its translation: CATNGGDNWFRGNTIYF. The entire variable domain, with the rest obtained from reference TRBV28 and TRBJ1-3, is as follows: DVKVTQSSRYLVKRTGEKVFLECVQDMDHENMFWYRQDPGLGLRLIYFSYDVKMKEKGDIPEGYSVSREKKERFSLILESASTNQTSMYLCATNGGDNWFRGNTIYFGEGSWLTVV.

The J gene is TRBJ2-1, the V gene TRBV3-1 (or the pseudogene TRBV3-2); 11 bases fit TRBD2. V lost 1 base and J lost 9; bases outside the gene matches: 11. CDR3 length: 17 amino acids. Germline-derived CDR1 and CDR2 are LGHDT and YNNKEL (reference sequence). DNA of the CDR3: TGTGCCAGCAGCCAAGGGAAACTAGCGGGAGCTGAGGGTGAGCAGTTCTTC. Its protein is CASSQGKLAGAEGEQFF.

V is TRBV6-5 and J is TRBJ2-7; the match to TRBD1 covers 7 bases. J lost 6 bases, V lost 4 bases, and 9 bases had no gene match. Germline V lookup: CDR1 MNHEY, CDR2 SVGAGI. This CDR3 spans 14 amino acids. CDR3 DNA sequence: TGTGCCAGCAGTTGGACAGGCGGGTGGGGCGAGCAGTACTTC. Its protein product is CASSWTGGWGEQYF.

V gene TRBV14 combines with J gene TRBJ2-1, with D tentatively TRBD2 (6 bases). Looked up from germline, CDR1 is SGHDN and CDR2 is FVKESK. V lost 10 bases and J 3 bases, leaving 13 bases between the germline ends. CDR3 size: 13 residues. CDR3 bases: TGTGCCATCGGTAGCGGCAACTACAATGAGCAGTTCTTC. Protein product: CAIGSGNYNEQFF. Drawing the rest from reference TRBV14 and TRBJ2-1, the complete variable domain is EAGVTQFPSHSVIEKGQTVTLRCDPISGHDNLYWYRRVMGKEIKFLLHFVKESKQDESGMPNNRFLAERTGGTYSTLKVQPAELEDSGVYFCAIGSGNYNEQFFGPGTRLTVL.

The rearrangement uses TRBV5-5 and TRBJ1-1, with a tentative D call TRBD1 (6 bases). CDR3 size: 14 residues. V shed 0 bases and J shed 8 bases, with 14 bases lying between them. CDR1 is SGHKS and CDR2 is YYEKEE in the germline V gene (reference sequence). CDR3 nucleotide sequence: TGTGCCAGCAGCTTGGGGACAGCGAGAGCCGAAGCTTTCTTT. This encodes CASSLGTARAEAFF. Full variable domain (outside the CDR3, taken from reference TRBV5-5 and TRBJ1-1): DAGVTQSPTHLIKTRGQQVTLRCSPISGHKSVSWYQQVLGQGPQFIFQYYEKEERGRGNFPDRFSARQFPNYSSELNVNALLLGDSALYLCASSLGTARAEAFFGQGTRLTVV.

This clone was counted once. The genes are TRBV19 and TRBJ1-3; 7 nucleotides match TRBD1. V lost 7 bases, J lost 2 bases, and 11 bases stayed unmatched. CDR3 size: 16 residues. Germline CDR1 LNHDA, CDR2 SQIVND (reference sequence). In DNA form, the CDR3 reads TGTGCCAGTATCCAAACCGCAGACAGGGCTGGAAACACCATATATTTT. Encoded protein: CASIQTADRAGNTIYF.

The J gene is TRBJ2-2, the V gene TRBV28, with 8 positions matching TRBD1. CDR1 is MDHEN and CDR2 is SYDVKM in the germline V gene. The CDR3 runs 17 residues. V lost 6 bases to trimming and J lost 1 base; unmatched junction nucleotides: 10. The CDR3 here is CASSPDRAGGNTGELFF. The CDR3 DNA sequence: TGTGCCAGCAGCCCGGACAGGGCGGGTGGGAACACCGGGGAGCTGTTTTTT.

The rearrangement uses TRBV2 and TRBJ1-6; TRBD1 agrees at 7 bases. Looked up from germline, CDR1 is SNHLY and CDR2 is FYNNEI. Trimming cost V 0 bases and J 10 bases; bases outside gene matches: 6. CDR3 length: 15 residues. As DNA, the CDR3 is TGTGCCAGCAGTGAAGCCACAGGGGTTGGGTCACCCCTCCACTTT. This gives the protein CASSEATGVGSPLHF.

The V call is TRBV27, the J call TRBJ1-3, with 8 bases lining up with TRBD1. The germline V gene encodes CDR1 MNHEY and CDR2 SMNVEV (reference sequence). The CDR3 has 15 residues. J was trimmed by 0 bases and V by 3 bases; bases with no gene match: 1. CDR3 sequence reads: CASSFGTGSGNTIYF. The CDR3 DNA sequence: TGTGCCAGCAGTTTTGGGACAGGCTCTGGAAACACCATATATTTT.

The sample holds one count of this clone. V and J are TRBV6-2 or TRBV6-3 and TRBJ1-1, with D maybe TRBD1 (6 bases). V was cut by 6 bases and J by 1 base, with 12 bases left in between. From germline, CDR1 is MNHEY and CDR2 SVGEGT. This CDR3 contains 14 residues. For the CDR3, the DNA is TGTGCCAGCAGCATCTTAGGGGGGAACACTGAAGCTTTCTTT. Its translation is CASSILGGNTEAFF.

The V gene is TRBV6-6, the J gene TRBJ2-1, with TRBD2 as a possible D gene (6 bases). The V end lost 7 bases, the J end lost 10 bases, and 11 bases lay between the germline ends. CDR1 is MNHNY, CDR2 SVGAGI, per germline (reference sequence). CDR3 size: 11 residues. CDR3 DNA: TGTGCCAGCAACTTGGAGGGGGAGCAGTTCTTC. Its translation: CASNLEGEQFF.

This chain connects TRBV2 to TRBJ2-7; 7 nucleotides agree with TRBD1. CDR3 length: 15 residues. Germline V lookup: CDR1 SNHLY, CDR2 FYNNEI. V lost 5 bases and J lost 2; bases outside the gene matches: 9. The CDR3 DNA sequence: TGTGCCAGCAGTACCGGGACAGTAAATCCCTACGAGCAGTACTTC. Translation: CASSTGTVNPYEQYF.

The chain employs TRBV5-6 and TRBJ2-7; 7 bases agree with TRBD1. The CDR3 has 13 amino acids. V lost 0 bases and J lost 7; bases outside the gene matches: 4. CDR1 is SGHDT and CDR2 is YYEEEE in the germline V gene. The CDR3, as DNA: TGTGCCAGCAGCTTGGCCGCAGGGGGAGAGCAGTACGTC. Residues: CASSLAAGGEQYV.